This T cell receptor (beta chain) came from a study of identical twins. One entry per CDR3 protein results from TCRdb running MiXCR on the 5' RACE reads. The data hold about 530,000 distinct CDR3 sequences, with roughly 15% observed a single time. Per germline, CDR1 SEHNR and CDR2 FQNEAQ (reference sequence). J was trimmed by 7 bases and V by 1 base; bases with no gene match: 11. There are 17 residues in the CDR3. The sample was also linked to a second study, of yellow fever vaccine responses in identical twins.

This chain uses TRBV7-9 with TRBJ2-1; 9 bases match TRBD2. Sequences were obtained from CD4+ T cells sorted from blood. The sequence derives from a woman aged 18-29 years in good health. CDR3 in DNA: TGTGCCAGCAGCTTAGTCGGTGCGGGAGGGCTGTGGAATGAGCAGTTCTTC. Its protein product is CASSLVGAGGLWNEQFF.